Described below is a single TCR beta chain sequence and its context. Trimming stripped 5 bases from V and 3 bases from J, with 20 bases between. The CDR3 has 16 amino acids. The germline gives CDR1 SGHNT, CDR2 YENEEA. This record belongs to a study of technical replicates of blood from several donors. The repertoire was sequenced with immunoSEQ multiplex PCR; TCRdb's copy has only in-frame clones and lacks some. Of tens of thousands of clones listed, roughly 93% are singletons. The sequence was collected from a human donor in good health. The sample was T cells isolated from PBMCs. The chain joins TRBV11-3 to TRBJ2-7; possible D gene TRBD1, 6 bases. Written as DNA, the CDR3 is TGTGCCAGCAGCCGACCAGGGACAAATCCGGACTACGAGCAGTACTTC. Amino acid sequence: CASSRPGTNPDYEQYF.